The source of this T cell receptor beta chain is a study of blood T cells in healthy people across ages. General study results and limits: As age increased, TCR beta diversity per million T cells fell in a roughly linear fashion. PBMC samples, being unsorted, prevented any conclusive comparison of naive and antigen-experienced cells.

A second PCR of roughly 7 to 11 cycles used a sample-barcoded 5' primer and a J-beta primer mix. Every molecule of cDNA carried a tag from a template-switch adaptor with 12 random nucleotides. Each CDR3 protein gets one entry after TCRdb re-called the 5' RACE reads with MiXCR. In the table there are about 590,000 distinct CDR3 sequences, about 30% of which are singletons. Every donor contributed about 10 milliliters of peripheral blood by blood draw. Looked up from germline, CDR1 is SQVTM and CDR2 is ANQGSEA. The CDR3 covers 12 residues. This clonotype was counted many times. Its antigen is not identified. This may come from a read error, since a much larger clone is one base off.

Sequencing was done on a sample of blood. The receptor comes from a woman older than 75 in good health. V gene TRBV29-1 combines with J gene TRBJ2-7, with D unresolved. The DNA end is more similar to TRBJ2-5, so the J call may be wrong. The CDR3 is CSGVDGGETQYF. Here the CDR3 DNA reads TGCAGCGGGGTCGACGGTGGGGAGACCCAGTACTTC.